The T cell receptor beta chain described here comes from a study of memory CD4+ T cells and cytomegalovirus serostatus. Study context: Donors were healthy Belgian adults, 10 or so CMV seropositive and some 24 seronegative.

This CDR3 is built from 11 residues. Germline CDR1 reads MNHNS; CDR2 reads SASEGT. The ends were cut back, 8 bases at V and 8 bases at J, with 11 bases in the middle. Single viable CD3+CD4+CD8-CD45RO+ cells were sorted as the memory CD4+ T cells. After thawing, CD4+ T cells were positively selected. Findings and limits, study-wide: A US-trained random forest predicted CMV serostatus with median AUC around 0.91. The CMV-associated TCR signature appears largely within the CD4+ memory repertoire.

This clone was seen just once. Its antigen remains unidentified. Profiling relied on immunoSEQ multiplex PCR, and the TCRdb table lists in-frame clones only, not all of them. The data contain tens of thousands of clones, around 78% of them seen just once; the ten biggest clones take up about 1.5%. The chain carries TRBV6-1 and TRBJ2-3, with D possibly being TRBD2 (6 bases). Sequences were obtained from memory CD4+ T cells from blood. The TCR sequence derives from an adult in good health and CMV-seronegative. The chain's CDR3 is CASVLGGTQYF. The CDR3 DNA reads TGTGCCAGCGTACTGGGGGGTACGCAGTATTTT.